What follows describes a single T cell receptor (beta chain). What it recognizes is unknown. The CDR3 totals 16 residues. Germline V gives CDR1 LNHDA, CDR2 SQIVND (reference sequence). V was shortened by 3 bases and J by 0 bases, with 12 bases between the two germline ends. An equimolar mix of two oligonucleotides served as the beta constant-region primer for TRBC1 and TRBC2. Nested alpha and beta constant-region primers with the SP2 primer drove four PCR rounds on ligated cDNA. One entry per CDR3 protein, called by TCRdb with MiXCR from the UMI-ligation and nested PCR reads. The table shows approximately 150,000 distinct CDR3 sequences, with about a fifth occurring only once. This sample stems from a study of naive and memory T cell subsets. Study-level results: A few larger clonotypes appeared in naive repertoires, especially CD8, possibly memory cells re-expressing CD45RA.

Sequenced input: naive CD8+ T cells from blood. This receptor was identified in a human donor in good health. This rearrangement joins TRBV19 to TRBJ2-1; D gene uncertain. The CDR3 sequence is CASSIEVQSSYNEQFF. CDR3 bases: TGTGCCAGTAGTATCGAGGTCCAGAGCTCCTACAATGAGCAGTTCTTC.